This TCR beta chain was observed in a study of blood T cells in healthy people across ages. PCR was performed a second time for roughly 7 to 12 cycles using a sample-barcoded 5' primer and a J-beta primer mix. TCRdb reprocessed the 5' RACE reads via MiXCR and lists one record per CDR3 protein. The sample lists roughly 800,000 distinct CDR3 sequences, around 25% occurring once. This sample also appeared in a second study, on T cells of mothers and their children. That publication notes: A few healthy Caucasian mothers, along with their six children, served as the donors. Extracted RNA, in its entirety, went into cDNA synthesis at around 1.4 ug per 15 ul. Reads recorded for TCR beta CDR3 numbered over 10 million per mother and several million per child. Versus unrelated pairs, overlap was slightly higher in related mother-child pairs, without reaching significance.

This TCR came from a boy between 5 and 17 years old in good health. What was sequenced was blood.

CDR3 loop: CASSFTHSGYTF. In DNA, the CDR3 is TGTGCCAGCAGCTTTACCCACAGCGGCTACACCTTC. The V call is TRBV5-6, the J call TRBJ1-2; D ambiguous. Germline CDR1 reads SGHDT; CDR2 reads YYEEEE. This CDR3 comprises 12 residues. V gave up 2 bases and J gave up 8 bases, with 10 bases separating them.